This is a list of T cell receptor beta chains from one sample in a study of cytomegalovirus exposure and HLA in healthy donors. The protocol was immunoSEQ multiplex PCR, while the TCRdb copy is restricted to in-frame clones and leaves out a portion. Of about 37,000 clones listed, about four fifths were seen once; the top ten hold 9.3%. Sequenced: PBMCs. The receptors were sampled from a woman aged 40 to 50 in good health and CMV-seronegative. The CDR3 runs from the conserved cysteine through the conserved F or W. A D gene is named only where the DNA matches it firmly. Expanded clones are given a class, and other clones once, few, many or no size at all.

clone_size,j_call,d_call,v_call,cdr3_nt,cdr3_aa
once,TRBJ1-5,NA,TRBV7-2,TGTGCCAGCAGCTTACACAGCACTAGCAATCAGCCCCAGCATTTT,CASSLHSTSNQPQHF
NA,TRBJ2-5,TRBD2,TRBV6-6,TGTGCCAGCAGTTTGAGTAGGGGGCGGGGGGGAGAGACCCAGTACTTC,CASSLSRGRGGETQYF
NA,TRBJ2-7,NA,TRBV14,TGTGCCAGCAGTCTACAGATATACTACGAGCAGTACTTC,CASSLQIYYEQYF
NA,TRBJ2-7,TRBD2,TRBV4-2,TGTGCCAGCAGCCAAGGGGAGGGGACCTACGAGCAGTACTTC,CASSQGEGTYEQYF
few,TRBJ1-4,TRBD1,TRBV6-6,TGTGCCAGCAGTGTACAGGGGGCTGGGGAAAAACTGTTTTTT,CASSVQGAGEKLFF
once,TRBJ1-2,NA,TRBV25-1,TGTGCCAGCACGGACAGCCTCTATGGCTACACCTTC,CASTDSLYGYTF
few,TRBJ1-1,TRBD1,TRBV7-9,TGTGCCAGCAGCTTGACAGGGCGAGTGCGCAGTGAAGCTTTCTTT,CASSLTGRVRSEAFF
NA,TRBJ1-5,NA,TRBV5-8,TGTGCCAGCAGCTCAGGACAGAAAGTGAATCAGCCCCAGCATTTT,CASSSGQKVNQPQHF
NA,TRBJ1-4,TRBD1,TRBV5-4,TGTGCCAGCAGCGGCGGGACAGCAAATGAAAAACTGTTTTTT,CASSGGTANEKLFF
NA,TRBJ2-7,NA,TRBV11-2,TGTGCCAGCAGCTCAGGACAGTTCTACGAGCAGTACTTC,CASSSGQFYEQYF
NA,TRBJ1-5,NA,TRBV5-6,TGTGCCAGCAGCTTTAGGGGCGGCAATCAGCCCCAGCATTTT,CASSFRGGNQPQHF
NA,TRBJ1-2,NA,TRBV28,TGTGCCAGCAGTTTACCCGGCAGGGTAAGGGGCTACACCTTC,CASSLPGRVRGYTF
NA,TRBJ1-4,NA,TRBV9,TGTGCCAGCAGCGTAGCTATCGGTTCTAATGAAAAACTGTTTTTT,CASSVAIGSNEKLFF
NA,TRBJ2-3,TRBD1,TRBV7-3,TGTGCCAGCAGCTTAACGTTAAGGGGACAGGGCGTCACAGATACGCAGTATTTT,CASSLTLRGQGVTDTQYF
NA,TRBJ1-2,NA,TRBV6-4,TGTGCCAGCAGTGACCGCCTTCCAGGGGAGGGGGGATATGGCTACACCTTC,CASSDRLPGEGGYGYTF
few,TRBJ2-3,NA,TRBV2,TGTGCCAGCAGTCAGGGACACGAGGAGGTCATAGATACGCAGTATTTT,CASSQGHEEVIDTQYF
NA,TRBJ2-5,NA,TRBV19,TGTGCCAGTAGTATAGGTCGGAGTACCCAAGAGACCCAGTACTTC,CASSIGRSTQETQYF
NA,TRBJ2-7,TRBD1,TRBV25-1,TGTGCCAGCAGTGATAAAAGGACAGGATATTCCTACGAGCAGTACTTC,CASSDKRTGYSYEQYF